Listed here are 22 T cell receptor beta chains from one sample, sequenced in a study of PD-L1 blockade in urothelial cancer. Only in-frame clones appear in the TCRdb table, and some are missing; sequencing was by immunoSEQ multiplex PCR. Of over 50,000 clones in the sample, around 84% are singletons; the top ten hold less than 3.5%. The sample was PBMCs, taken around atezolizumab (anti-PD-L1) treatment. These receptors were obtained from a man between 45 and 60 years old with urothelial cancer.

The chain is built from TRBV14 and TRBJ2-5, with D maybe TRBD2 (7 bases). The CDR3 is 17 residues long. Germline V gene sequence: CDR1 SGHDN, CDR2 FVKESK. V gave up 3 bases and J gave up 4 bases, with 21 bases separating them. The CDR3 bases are TGTGCCAGCAGCCACGCCCGGGGGGCAGGGGTCCGAGAGACCCAGTACTTC. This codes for CASSHARGAGVRETQYF.

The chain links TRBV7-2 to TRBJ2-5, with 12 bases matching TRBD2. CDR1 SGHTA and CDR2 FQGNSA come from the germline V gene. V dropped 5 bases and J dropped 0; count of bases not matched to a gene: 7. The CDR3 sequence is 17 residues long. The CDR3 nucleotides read TGTGCCAGCAGCCCCGGGACTAGCGGGTTGTACCAAGAGACCCAGTACTTC. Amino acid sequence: CASSPGTSGLYQETQYF. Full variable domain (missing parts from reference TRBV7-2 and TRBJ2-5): GAGVSQSPSNKVTEKGKDVELRCDPISGHTALYWYRQSLGQGLEFLIYFQGNSAPDKSGLPSDRFSAERTGGSVSTLTIQRTQQEDSAVYLCASSPGTSGLYQETQYFGPGTRLLVL.

The CDR3 nucleotides are TGTGCCAGTAGTATTGGGACAGCGTACACCTTC. It codes for CASSIGTAYTF. This rearrangement joins TRBV19 to TRBJ1-2, with 7 nucleotides matching TRBD1. V lost 3 bases, J lost 11 bases, and 3 bases stayed unmatched. The CDR3 sequence is 11 residues long. Germline CDR1 and CDR2: LNHDA and SQIVND (reference sequence).

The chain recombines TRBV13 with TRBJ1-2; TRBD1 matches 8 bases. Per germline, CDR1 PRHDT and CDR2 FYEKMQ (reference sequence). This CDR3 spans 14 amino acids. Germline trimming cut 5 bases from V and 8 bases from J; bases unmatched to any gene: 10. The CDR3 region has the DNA TGTGCCAGCAGCCCTGGACAGGGAAAGAAGGGCTACACCTTC. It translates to CASSPGQGKKGYTF.

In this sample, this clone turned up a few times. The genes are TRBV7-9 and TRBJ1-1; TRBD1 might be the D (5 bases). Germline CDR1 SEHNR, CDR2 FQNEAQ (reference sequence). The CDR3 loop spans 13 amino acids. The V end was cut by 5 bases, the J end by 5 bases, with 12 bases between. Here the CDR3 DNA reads TGTGCCAGCAGCCAGGACATCGTTACTGAAGCTTTCTTT. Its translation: CASSQDIVTEAFF.

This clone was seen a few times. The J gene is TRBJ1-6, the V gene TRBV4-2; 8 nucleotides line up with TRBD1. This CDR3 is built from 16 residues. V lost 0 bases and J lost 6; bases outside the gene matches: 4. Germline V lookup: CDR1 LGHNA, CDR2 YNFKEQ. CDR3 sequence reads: CASSQEPGQANSPLHF. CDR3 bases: TGTGCCAGCAGCCAAGAACCGGGACAGGCTAATTCACCCCTCCACTTT.

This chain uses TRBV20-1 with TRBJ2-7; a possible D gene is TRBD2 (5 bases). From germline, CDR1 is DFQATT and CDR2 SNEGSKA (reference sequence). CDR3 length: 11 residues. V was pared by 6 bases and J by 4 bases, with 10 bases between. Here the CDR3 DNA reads TGCAGTGCGGCCCCGGGGTACGAGCAGTACTTC. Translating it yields CSAAPGYEQYF.

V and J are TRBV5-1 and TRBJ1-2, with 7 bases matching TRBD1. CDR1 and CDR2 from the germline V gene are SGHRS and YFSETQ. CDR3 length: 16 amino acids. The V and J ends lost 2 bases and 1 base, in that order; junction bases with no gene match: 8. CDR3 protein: CASSFSVWDSNYGYTF. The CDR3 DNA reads TGCGCCAGCAGCTTCTCGGTGTGGGACAGTAACTATGGCTACACCTTC.

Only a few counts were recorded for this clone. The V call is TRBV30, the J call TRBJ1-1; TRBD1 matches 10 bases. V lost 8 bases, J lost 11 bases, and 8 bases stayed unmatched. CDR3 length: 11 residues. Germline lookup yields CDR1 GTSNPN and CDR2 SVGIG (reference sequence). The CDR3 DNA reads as TGTGCCGCGGGACAGGGGAAGAGGGCTTTCTTT. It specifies CAAGQGKRAFF.

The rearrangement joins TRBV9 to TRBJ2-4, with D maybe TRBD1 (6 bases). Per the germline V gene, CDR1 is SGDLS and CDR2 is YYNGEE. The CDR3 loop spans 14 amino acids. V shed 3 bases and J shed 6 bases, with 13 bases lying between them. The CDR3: CASSDRAVPNIQYF. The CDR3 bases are TGTGCCAGCAGCGACAGGGCAGTGCCAAACATTCAGTACTTC.

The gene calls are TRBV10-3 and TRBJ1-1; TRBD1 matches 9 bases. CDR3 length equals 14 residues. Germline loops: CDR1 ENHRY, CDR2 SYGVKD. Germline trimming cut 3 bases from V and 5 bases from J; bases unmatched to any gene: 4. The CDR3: CAISEGQGRTEAFF. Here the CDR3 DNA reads TGTGCCATCAGTGAAGGACAGGGGAGGACTGAAGCTTTCTTT.

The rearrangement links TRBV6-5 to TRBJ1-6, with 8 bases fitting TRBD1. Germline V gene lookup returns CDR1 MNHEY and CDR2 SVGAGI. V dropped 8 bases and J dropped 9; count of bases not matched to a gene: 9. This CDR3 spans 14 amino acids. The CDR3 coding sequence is TGTGCCAGCCGGACACAGGGGGTCGGTTCACCCCTCCACTTT. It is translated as CASRTQGVGSPLHF.

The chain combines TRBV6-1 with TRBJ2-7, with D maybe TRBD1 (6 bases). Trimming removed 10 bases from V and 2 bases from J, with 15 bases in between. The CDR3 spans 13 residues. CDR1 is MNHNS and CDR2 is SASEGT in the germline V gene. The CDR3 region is CANSFDRTYEQYF. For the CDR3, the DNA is TGTGCCAACAGCTTCGACAGGACCTACGAGCAGTACTTC.

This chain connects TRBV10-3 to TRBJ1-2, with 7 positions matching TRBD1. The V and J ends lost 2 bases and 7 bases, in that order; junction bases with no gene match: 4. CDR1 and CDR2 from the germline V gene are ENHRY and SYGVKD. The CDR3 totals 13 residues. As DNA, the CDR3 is TGTGCCATCAGTGAGACAGGGGTCGCTGGCTACACCTTC. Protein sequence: CAISETGVAGYTF.

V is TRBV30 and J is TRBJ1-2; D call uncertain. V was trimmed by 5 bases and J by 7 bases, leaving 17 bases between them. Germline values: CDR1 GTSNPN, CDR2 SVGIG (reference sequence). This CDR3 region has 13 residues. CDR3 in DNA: TGTGCCTGGGGCCGGGAGGGAGGGTCTGGCTACACCTTC. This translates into CAWGREGGSGYTF.

CDR3 region: CAWSPSGTYNEQFF. The DNA for the CDR3 is TGTGCCTGGAGTCCATCAGGAACCTACAATGAGCAGTTCTTC. The chain has TRBV30 and TRBJ2-1; D is unresolved. Germline CDR1 and CDR2: GTSNPN and SVGIG (reference sequence). Trimming cost V 2 bases and J 2 bases, with 10 bases left between them. The CDR3 runs to 14 residues.

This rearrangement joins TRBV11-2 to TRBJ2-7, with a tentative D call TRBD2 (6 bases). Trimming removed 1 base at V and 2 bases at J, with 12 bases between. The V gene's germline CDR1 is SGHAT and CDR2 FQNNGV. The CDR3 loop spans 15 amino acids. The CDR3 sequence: CASSLAGVGAYEQYF. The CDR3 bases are TGTGCCAGCAGCTTAGCGGGGGTGGGAGCCTACGAGCAGTACTTC.

DNA for the CDR3: TGCGCCAGCAGCTTGGCCGCTGGCGGGAGGGCGGGCAATGAGCAGTTCTTC. This translates into CASSLAAGGRAGNEQFF. This chain connects TRBV5-1 to TRBJ2-1; 9 bases align to TRBD2. The CDR3 runs to 17 residues. Per germline, CDR1 SGHRS and CDR2 YFSETQ. Trimming cost V 0 bases and J 6 bases; bases outside gene matches: 10.

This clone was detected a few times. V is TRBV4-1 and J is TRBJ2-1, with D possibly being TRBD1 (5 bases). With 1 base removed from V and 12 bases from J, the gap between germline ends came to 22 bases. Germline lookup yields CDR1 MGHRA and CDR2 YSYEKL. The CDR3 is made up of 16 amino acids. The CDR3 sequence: CASSQGRYQGGRRQFF. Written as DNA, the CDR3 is TGCGCCAGCAGCCAAGGGCGTTACCAGGGTGGGCGACGGCAGTTCTTC.

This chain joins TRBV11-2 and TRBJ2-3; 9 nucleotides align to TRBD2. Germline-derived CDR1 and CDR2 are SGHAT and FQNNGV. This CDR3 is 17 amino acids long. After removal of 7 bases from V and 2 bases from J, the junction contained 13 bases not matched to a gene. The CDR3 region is CASTFEASGVPTDTQYF. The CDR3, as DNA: TGTGCCAGCACCTTCGAGGCTAGCGGGGTCCCCACAGATACGCAGTATTTT.

The CDR3 loop reads CASRRTGEASNQPQHF. Written as DNA, the CDR3 is TGCGCCAGCAGGCGGACAGGGGAAGCGAGCAATCAGCCCCAGCATTTT. The V call is TRBV10-1, the J call TRBJ1-5; 9 nucleotides match TRBD1. The CDR3 runs 16 residues. The trim removed 6 bases at V and 1 base at J, leaving 7 bases unmatched. Germline V lookup: CDR1 WNHNN, CDR2 SYGVQD (reference sequence).

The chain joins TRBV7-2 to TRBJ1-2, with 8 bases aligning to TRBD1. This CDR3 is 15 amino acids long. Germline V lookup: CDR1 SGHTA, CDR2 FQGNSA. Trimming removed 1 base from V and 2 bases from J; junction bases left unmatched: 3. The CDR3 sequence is CASSLGQGLNYGYTF. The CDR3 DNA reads TGTGCCAGCAGCTTAGGACAGGGGTTAAACTATGGCTACACCTTC.